This T cell receptor beta chain was retrieved from a study of blood T cell repertoires in COVID-19. The CDR3 covers 16 residues. Trimming at V came to 5 bases and at J to 2 bases, leaving 7 bases not matched to a gene. Germline V gene sequence: CDR1 MNHEY, CDR2 SVGEGT. TCRdb keeps only in-frame clones here, not all; method: immunoSEQ multiplex PCR. In the table there are fewer than 350,000 clones, roughly 87% of which are singletons. The chain links TRBV6-2 or TRBV6-3 to TRBJ2-5; 11 nucleotides align to TRBD2. The sequence derives from a man between 18 and 35 years old with active or convalescent COVID-19. The sample was peripheral blood. The CDR3 is CASSTNSGGAQETQYF. The CDR3 bases are TGTGCCAGCAGTACCAATAGCGGGGGGGCACAAGAGACCCAGTACTTC.